This T cell receptor beta chain emerged from a study of molecular identifiers for immune sequencing clone quantification. In preparing bulk TCR libraries, previously described methods and listed TCR primers were used. TCRdb used MiXCR to reprocess the PCR reads, holding one entry per CDR3 protein. The repertoire holds fewer than 350,000 distinct CDR3 sequences, with about 22% as singletons. This clonotype was observed many times. The antigen is undetermined. CDR3 length: 17 amino acids. V lost 2 bases and J lost 5, with 17 bases in between. Germline V CDR1 and CDR2: SGDLS, YYNGEE. Study-level points and caveats: Identical barcode-sharing TCR molecules could lead to underestimated sizes for highly expanded clones.

This TCR came from a human donor in good health. Some libraries in this study had Jurkat cell RNA spiked in. The genes are TRBV9 and TRBJ2-6; D is uncertain. Sequenced sample: naive CD8+ T cells from blood, with Jurkat cell RNA spiked in. Indicated subset: FACS-sorted CD8+CD4-CCR7+CD45RA+ naive T cells. The CDR3 loop is CASSVGLAPSRANVLTF. The CDR3 DNA reads as TGTGCCAGCAGCGTGGGTTTAGCCCCCTCACGGGCCAACGTCCTGACTTTC.